The 10 T cell receptor beta chains given below trace back to one sample, sequenced in a study of blood T cells in healthy people across ages. A sample-barcoded 5' primer and a J-beta primer mix were used in a second PCR of roughly 6 to 11 cycles. MiXCR, applied by TCRdb to the 5' RACE reads, yields one record per CDR3 protein. The sample carries roughly 1,100,000 distinct CDR3 sequences, roughly a quarter recorded once. The same data also went into a second study, on T cells of mothers and their children.

Sequencing was performed on blood. These receptors were collected from a girl aged 2 to 10 in good health.

This clonotype was observed a handful of times. The chain is built from TRBV6-1 and TRBJ2-1, with TRBD2 identical over 8 bases. Germline V CDR1 and CDR2: MNHNS, SASEGT. Germline trimming cut 6 bases from V and 4 bases from J; bases unmatched to any gene: 8. The CDR3 totals 15 residues. CDR3 in amino acids: CASRPRAGGYNEQFF. The CDR3 DNA is TGTGCCAGCAGGCCCAGGGCGGGGGGATACAATGAGCAGTTCTTC.

This clonotype showed up many times. This chain connects TRBV29-1 to TRBJ2-5; 13 nucleotides agree with TRBD2. The J call may be wrong; the DNA end is better matched by TRBJ2-1. From germline, CDR1 is SQVTM and CDR2 ANQGSEA. CDR3 length: 13 residues. The CDR3 DNA reads as TGCAGCGTTGCGGGACTAGCGGGGCATGAGCAGTTCTTC. This encodes CSVAGLAGHEQFF.

This clonotype has just a few counts. The V gene is TRBV7-9, the J gene TRBJ1-1; D is undetermined. The CDR3 covers 15 residues. The germline gives CDR1 SEHNR, CDR2 FQNEAQ (reference sequence). V lost 1 base to trimming and J lost 5 bases, with 14 bases between them. This CDR3 is CASSLEASGRTEAFF. CDR3 in DNA: TGTGCCAGCAGCTTAGAGGCCAGCGGTCGTACTGAAGCTTTCTTT.

Only a few counts were recorded for this clonotype. At one end, the junction sequence differs from germline, possibly due to a read error. V is TRBV5-4 and J is TRBJ2-7; 8 bases line up with TRBD1. The CDR3 is made up of 15 amino acids. The germline CDR1 and CDR2 sequences are SGHNT and YYREEE (reference sequence). CDR3 nucleotide sequence: TGTGCCAGCAGCCCGGACCGGGACAGGCTCTACAAGCAGTACTTC. It codes for CASSPDRDRLYKQYF.

The table lists this clonotype with a few counts. The chain couples TRBV28 to TRBJ1-5; tentative D call: TRBD1 (5 bases). In germline, CDR1 is MDHEN, CDR2 SYDVKM. Trimming removed 8 bases at V and 4 bases at J, with 9 bases between. The CDR3 spans 12 residues. This CDR3 is CASGTGNQPQHF. In DNA form, the CDR3 reads TGTGCCAGCGGGACGGGAAATCAGCCCCAGCATTTT.

The chain links TRBV29-1 to TRBJ2-1; perhaps TRBD2 as D (6 bases). The CDR3 has 12 residues. Germline CDR1 reads SQVTM; CDR2 reads ANQGSEA. V lost 6 bases and J lost 8, with 14 bases in between. The CDR3 protein is CSVGTLLDEQFF. Here the CDR3 DNA reads TGCAGCGTAGGGACTCTATTGGATGAGCAGTTCTTC.

This clonotype was counted between two and nine times. The V gene is TRBV5-1, the J gene TRBJ2-6, with a tentative D call TRBD1 (6 bases). Trimming left V 3 bases short and J 1 base short, with 14 bases between. Looked up from germline, CDR1 is SGHRS and CDR2 is YFSETQ. CDR3 length: 17 amino acids. The chain's CDR3 is CASSYRAPFSGANVLTF. Written as DNA, the CDR3 is TGCGCCAGCAGCTACAGGGCCCCATTTTCTGGGGCCAACGTCCTGACTTTC.

This clonotype has a count of ten or more. This chain links TRBV2 with TRBJ2-1; TRBD2 matches 9 bases. CDR1 and CDR2 from the germline V gene are SNHLY and FYNNEI. The CDR3 has 15 amino acids. J gave up 10 bases and V 1 base, and 8 bases lay outside the gene matches. CDR3 coding DNA: TGTGCCAGCAGTGAAGATGGCGGGGGGGCCTACGAGCAGTTCTTC. Its translation is CASSEDGGGAYEQFF. Full variable domain (remainder filled in from reference TRBV2 and TRBJ2-1): EPEVTQTPSHQVTQMGQEVILRCVPISNHLYFYWYRQILGQKVEFLVSFYNNEISEKSEIFDDQFSVERPDGSNFTLKIRSTKLEDSAMYFCASSEDGGGAYEQFFGPGTRLTVL.

The chain combines TRBV2 with TRBJ1-3; D unresolved. CDR3 length equals 16 residues. From germline, CDR1 is SNHLY and CDR2 FYNNEI. Trimming removed 8 bases from V and 1 base from J, with 18 bases in between. This CDR3 is CASYEATDSSGNTIYF. Written as DNA, the CDR3 is TGTGCCAGCTATGAAGCGACGGACTCTTCTGGAAACACCATATATTTT.

The table lists this clonotype with a few counts. The chain is built from TRBV12-3 or TRBV12-4 and TRBJ1-2; tentatively, D is TRBD1 (5 bases). The CDR3 has 17 residues. V dropped 3 bases and J dropped 4 bases, with 21 bases sitting between them. The CDR3 DNA sequence: TGTGCCAGCAGTTTGTTGCCCGGTACAGGAGGGAGCTATGGCTACACCTTC. It yields the protein CASSLLPGTGGSYGYTF.